This is a list of T cell receptor beta chains from one sample in a study of PD-L1 blockade in urothelial cancer. Repertoires were generated with immunoSEQ multiplex PCR, while TCRdb's copy carries only in-frame clones and drops some. The table has 60,000 to 75,000 clones, approximately 86% seen once; the top ten hold 15%. Sample: PBMCs, taken around atezolizumab (anti-PD-L1) treatment. These receptor sequences come from a man between 60 and 75 years old with urothelial cancer. CDR3s leave out the opening cysteine and the closing phenylalanine or tryptophan. The order of the fields is CDR3 length, clone size, V gene, CDR3 protein. Clone size is given for some rows only: seen once, a few or many times, or a class if the clone is expanded.

11 | . | TRBV7-2 | ASSFGGNYGYT
9 | few | TRBV29-1 | SVSRGSQAF
13 | . | TRBV5-1 | ASRPQAGNQETQY
12 | . | TRBV7-9 | ASFGQGSGNTIY
11 | . | TRBV5-1 | ASSEEGPYEQY
11 | . | TRBV5-6 | ASRFGGAGEQY
15 | . | TRBV5-4 | ASSLAWLAGERNEQF
15 | . | TRBV4-3 | ASSQDLRGGFAGELF
14 | . | TRBV5-1 | ASSLAIGGASSEAF
11 | . | TRBV9 | ASSVDRGDTQY
15 | . | TRBV5-6 | ASSLEGIAGDQETQY
12 | . | TRBV5-1 | ASSWGTGGGEAF
9 | few | TRBV28 | ASSFPRGAF
12 | . | TRBV27 | ASRRSDSYNEQF
9 | . | TRBV20-1 | SAASSDIQY
14 | few | TRBV7-2 | ASSTSLGRGVRGYT
11 | . | TRBV5-1 | ASTQGLNYGYT
14 | . | TRBV5-1 | ASSPGLAGWTDTQY
12 | once | TRBV5-1 | ASSPEGLAVEQY
14 | . | TRBV9 | ASSVASQIPYNEQF
13 | . | TRBV6-5 | ASSSPNRQGQEAF
12 | . | TRBV6-5 | ASSYSWGDAEAF
9 | . | TRBV25-1 | ASGDLSGYT
14 | . | TRBV9 | ASSPILERGGGTQY
14 | . | TRBV7-9 | ASSSAVSGPGGEQF
12 | . | TRBV11-2 | ASSLSFSSYGYT
12 | . | TRBV7-3 | ASSLASGVETQY
10 | . | TRBV25-1 | ASTQGLGGYT
12 | . | TRBV18 | ASSRDRVDTEAF
15 | few | TRBV4-1 | ASSQGLLESKRYEQY
14 | . | TRBV5-1 | ASSLLFFESNEKLF
12 | few | TRBV7-9 | ASSPGTGGNTIY
13 | . | TRBV21-1 | ASSILAGVTREQF
13 | . | TRBV19 | ASSRRQGRDNEQF
11 | few | TRBV7-7 | ASSLRAGAEAF
13 | . | TRBV6-6 | ASSETGTLTMGYT
12 | . | TRBV7-2 | ASSLGHSTDTQY
13 | . | TRBV5-4 | ASSILAGGSDTQY
12 | once | TRBV11-3 | ASSLAGRSTEAF
12 | once | TRBV2 | ASNTQGSTGELF
11 | . | TRBV19 | ASSPYRDQPQH
14 | . | TRBV11-2 | ASSSAGLGGTDTQY
13 | . | TRBV4-2 | ASSLTGGITDTQY
14 | . | TRBV5-5 | ASSEPQGATTGELF
13 | . | TRBV10-2 | ASSEPGQGSIGQY
12 | . | TRBV5-4 | ASSSKGGGNEQF